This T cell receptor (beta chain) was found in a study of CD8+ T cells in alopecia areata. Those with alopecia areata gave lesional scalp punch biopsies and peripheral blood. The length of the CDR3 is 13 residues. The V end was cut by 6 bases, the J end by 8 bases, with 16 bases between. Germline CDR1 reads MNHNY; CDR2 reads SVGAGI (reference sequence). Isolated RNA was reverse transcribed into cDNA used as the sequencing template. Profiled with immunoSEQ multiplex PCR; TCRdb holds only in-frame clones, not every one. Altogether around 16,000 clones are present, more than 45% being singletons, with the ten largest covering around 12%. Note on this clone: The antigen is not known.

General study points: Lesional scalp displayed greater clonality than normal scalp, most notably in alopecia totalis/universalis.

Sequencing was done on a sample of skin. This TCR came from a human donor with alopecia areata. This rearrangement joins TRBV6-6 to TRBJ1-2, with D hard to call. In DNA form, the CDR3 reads TGTGCCAGCAGCCCCGTAAGGGCGCAGGGCTACACCTTC. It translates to CASSPVRAQGYTF.